This section outlines one TCR beta chain sequence together with its context. This clonotype was picked up one time. Its specific antigen is unknown. Per-nucleotide qualities are absent, and no much larger clonotype sits a single base away. This specimen comes from a study of blood T cells in healthy people across ages (dated by TCRdb to between 2015 and 2017). For context, the study as a whole: In model experiments, roughly one uniquely barcoded TCR beta cDNA molecule per two T cells was captured by template switching. The study measured age-related changes in TCR beta repertoire diversity using deep sequencing normalized with unique cDNA molecular identifiers. The donors were divided into four age groups: young (average 16 years), middle-aged (about 41), aged (about 61) and long-lived (roughly 82). To avoid experimental bias, donors of different ages were randomly spread across the sequencing lanes. The study analyzed two additional independent replicas of 1 million unique cDNA reads from the same blood draw for two donors, one aged 18 to 30 and one aged 80 or older.

Donors were 40 or so systemically healthy Caucasian individuals from Russia aged roughly 6 to 95 years. Each donor gave roughly 11 milliliters of peripheral blood, drawn into EDTA-treated Vacutainer tubes. Ficoll-Paque density-gradient centrifugation was used to isolate PBMCs, with at least 7 million per sample. Total RNA was extracted from PBMCs with Trizol reagent, with at least 6 micrograms obtained per sample. The percentages of naive CD45RAhigh/CD27high T cells were determined by flow cytometry on a PBMC aliquot from every donor. The CDR3 has 14 amino acids, counting the end cysteine and phenylalanine. Solely the CDR3 DNA is kept, with 42 bases framed from the first base. V lost 0 bases and J lost 6 bases, and the count of bases not matched to a germline gene is 4. CDR1 DFQATT and CDR2 SNEGSKA were looked up in the germline V gene (reference sequence). General findings and caveats noted by the study authors: Total diversity estimates from one million sequenced T cells were considered lower bounds and underestimates. Compared with the aged group, the long-lived group had more naive CD4+ T cells, fewer expanded clones and increased TCR diversity, suggesting age selection. The percentage of naive T cells measured by flow cytometry correlated strongly with observed TCR beta diversity. As age increased, observed TCR beta diversity per million T cells dropped in a roughly linear way, and a significant reduction was already evident by age approximately 40. Bulk unsorted PBMC profiling prevented conclusive comparison of naive and antigen-experienced compartments. The CMV infection status of donors was not known, potentially confounding age-related changes in expanded clonotypes.

Receptor libraries were prepared by 5' RACE. Sequencing instrument: Illumina HiSeq 2500. A second PCR of about 7 to 12 cycles was run with a J-beta primer mix and a sample-barcoded 5' primer. A unique molecular identifier was introduced onto each TCR beta cDNA molecule by a template-switch 5' adaptor carrying 12 random nucleotides. Each sample yielded at least 3 million CDR3-containing paired-end reads. The Mint cDNA synthesis kit, primed by a TRBC-specific oligonucleotide, was used to synthesize first-strand cDNA from all RNA. Following uracil-DNA glycosylase treatment, all cDNA underwent a first 18-cycle PCR with the universal primers M1SS and BC2_uni_R. Per the authors' processing: For normalization, 1 million high-quality reads, each with a distinct molecular identifier, were randomly selected from each sample. Instead of being binned into consensus sequences, reads with shared molecular identifiers were discarded. MiTCR, run with a Q25 quality threshold and the strictest error-elimination algorithm, handled CDR3 identification, clonotype clustering and error correction. A nonparametric unseen species model with Euler transformation was used to estimate a lower bound on total TCR beta diversity. The public reads were run again by TCRdb, first through fastp at Q25 and then through MiXCR, and only productive beta chains were kept. Here each entry gathers all rows of one CDR3 protein and keeps the most common genes and DNA. These V and J calls are TCRdb output, not the study's own analysis. The sample data list over 950,000 distinct CDR3 sequences, and roughly 51% of these were observed just once. About 21% of the sample belongs to the ten largest clones.

The chain employs TRBV20-1 and TRBJ2-7; 11 nucleotides in the junction match TRBD2. The specimen was blood. The sequence came from a woman aged 55-70 years in good health. The DNA sequence reads TGCAGTGCTAGAGAACTAGCGGGAGTATCCGAGCAGTACTTC. Its translation is CSARELAGVSEQYF.